This T cell receptor beta chain came from a study of lymphopenia after photon versus proton radiotherapy. Findings and limits, study-wide: After the lymphocyte nadir, photon-treated repertoires showed oligoclonal expansion, especially of CD8+ Temra cells. Survival link was tested only in deceased patients; proton benefit remains a possibility.

Clones were read by immunoSEQ multiplex PCR, and TCRdb kept only the in-frame ones, dropping some. The table shows some 30,000 clones, with 89% occurring only once. Trimming removed 4 bases from V and 2 bases from J; junction bases left unmatched: 5. CDR3 length: 15 residues. The germline V gene has CDR1 MDHEN and CDR2 SYDVKM. On this clone itself: What it binds is not known.

This clonotype was obtained from a woman in her seventies with pancreatic cancer. Some clones in this sample may be carry-over from other donors' samples. V and J are TRBV28 and TRBJ1-3, with TRBD1 matching 7 bases. Sequencing was performed on peripheral blood, taken from a patient treated with proton-based radiotherapy. CDR3: CASSYTGATGNTIYF. Written as DNA, the CDR3 is TGTGCCAGCAGTTATACAGGGGCAACTGGAAACACCATATATTTT.